Following are 12 T cell receptor beta chains from one sample sequenced in a study of Graves' ophthalmopathy and Graves' hyperthyroidism (dated 2018 in TCRdb). The run used an Illumina HiSeq 2000. TCR beta CDR3 regions were amplified from RNA transcripts for repertoire sequencing. The first round of RT-PCR was done with HTBI primers and the Qiagen OneStep RT-PCR kit, and was followed by a second round of multiplex PCR, then size selection and purification. TCRdb took the public reads, trimmed them with fastp at Q25, ran MiXCR for clone calling and kept in-frame beta chains. Rows are combined by CDR3 protein, so each entry shows the most common genes and DNA. For this sample the table gives about 210,000 distinct CDR3 sequences, of which roughly 27% were detected only once. The leading ten clones occupy 9.1% of the sample. Sequencing was done on a sample of peripheral blood. These receptors all stem from a man in his forties or fifties with Graves' ophthalmopathy. Donor details come from another sample of the same person, matched by shared clones.

In its sample, this clonotype was seen a few times. The chain couples TRBV12-3 or TRBV12-4 to TRBJ2-7; 14 nucleotides match TRBD2. The CDR3 loop spans 16 amino acids. V trimming: 5 bases; J trimming: 3 bases; junction bases outside the gene matches: 6. CDR3 bases: TGTGCCAGCAGTCTCGGGACTAGCGGGAGAGGCTACGAGCAGTACTTC. Amino acids: CASSLGTSGRGYEQYF.

There are many counts of this clonotype. V is TRBV9 and J is TRBJ2-7, with a tentative D call TRBD1 (6 bases). The V and J ends lost 0 bases and 3 bases respectively, with 16 bases between them. This CDR3 region has 16 residues. Germline values: CDR1 SGDLS, CDR2 YYNGEE. This CDR3 is CASSVEDGGPLYEQYF. Written as DNA, the CDR3 is TGTGCCAGCAGCGTAGAGGATGGGGGCCCCCTCTACGAGCAGTACTTC.

This chain uses TRBV12-3 or TRBV12-4 with TRBJ1-6; unclear D gene. The CDR3 has 16 amino acids. Trimming took 3 bases from V and 7 from J, leaving 16 bases between them. CDR3 in DNA: TGTGCCAGCAGTTTCTCGAGGGAGGTGAAGAATTCACCCCTCCACTTT. Translated: CASSFSREVKNSPLHF.

This clonotype was counted many times. This sequence joins TRBV2 and TRBJ2-7; the D is unclear. CDR1 is SNHLY, CDR2 FYNNEI, per germline. CDR3 length: 13 residues. Trimming took 8 bases from V and 0 from J, leaving 11 bases between them. The CDR3 bases are TGTGCCAGCGAGAATGTGGGCTCCTACGAGCAGTACTTC. Encoded protein: CASENVGSYEQYF.

At least ten counts were recorded for this clonotype. The chain is built from TRBV27 and TRBJ1-6; a possible D gene is TRBD1 (6 bases). CDR1 MNHEY and CDR2 SMNVEV come from the germline V gene (reference sequence). Trimming pared 7 bases from V and 5 bases from J, leaving 12 bases between. CDR3 length equals 14 residues. This CDR3 reads CASTWDNDNSPLHF. The CDR3 nucleotides are TGTGCCAGCACCTGGGACAATGATAATTCACCCCTCCACTTT.

The rearrangement uses TRBV6-2 or TRBV6-3 and TRBJ2-7, with 9 bases lining up with TRBD2. This CDR3 contains 15 residues. CDR1 and CDR2 (germline): MNHEY, SVGEGT. After removal of 6 bases from V and 7 bases from J, the junction contained 13 bases not matched to a gene. CDR3 in amino acids: CASSPGTSLPGEQYF. The CDR3 DNA reads as TGTGCCAGCAGCCCTGGGACTAGCCTCCCCGGGGAGCAGTACTTC.

J is TRBJ2-7 and V is TRBV28; the match to TRBD2 covers 10 bases. This CDR3 spans 15 amino acids. Germline V lookup: CDR1 MDHEN, CDR2 SYDVKM. Germline trimming cut 4 bases from V and 5 bases from J; bases unmatched to any gene: 8. The CDR3 spells CASSSPAGGRDEQYF. In nucleotides, the CDR3 is TGTGCCAGCAGTTCCCCAGCGGGAGGGCGGGACGAGCAGTACTTC.

This clonotype was observed many times. The chain uses TRBV6-2 or TRBV6-3 and TRBJ2-7; D remains unclear. V was trimmed by 6 bases and J by 4 bases, leaving 16 bases between them. CDR1 and CDR2 from the germline V gene are MNHEY and SVGEGT. The length of the CDR3 is 14 residues. CDR3 in DNA: TGTGCCAGCAGCAGGACCTACTTTAAATACGAGCAGTACTTC. Protein product: CASSRTYFKYEQYF.

This clonotype appeared a few times. This chain joins TRBV12-3 or TRBV12-4 and TRBJ2-5; 15 bases align to TRBD2. V lost 5 bases to trimming and J lost 4 bases; unmatched junction nucleotides: 2. The CDR3 runs 15 residues. DNA of the CDR3: TGTGCCAGCAGTGGGGGACTAGCGGGAGGAGAGACCCAGTACTTC. It yields the protein CASSGGLAGGETQYF.

This clonotype was recorded at least ten times. The chain has TRBV24-1 and TRBJ1-5; D is perhaps TRBD1 (5 bases). The CDR3 covers 14 residues. The V end lost 6 bases, the J end lost 6 bases, and 14 bases lay between the germline ends. CDR1 is KGHDR and CDR2 is SFDVKD in the germline V gene. The CDR3 nucleotides are TGTGCCACCAGTTCCAGGCAGGGCAGTCAGCCCCAGCATTTT. It specifies CATSSRQGSQPQHF.

This clonotype was seen at least ten times. The genes are TRBV18 and TRBJ1-2; D gene unclear. V was trimmed by 6 bases and J by 4 bases, leaving 15 bases between them. Germline V gene sequence: CDR1 KGHSH, CDR2 LQKENI. This CDR3 comprises 14 residues. The CDR3 DNA sequence: TGTGCCAGCTCCCTCAGACAAGGGCCCTATGGCTACACCTTC. Protein: CASSLRQGPYGYTF.

This clonotype was found many times. The chain links TRBV2 to TRBJ1-5; D unresolved. CDR3 size: 17 residues. Germline V gives CDR1 SNHLY, CDR2 FYNNEI. V dropped 3 bases and J dropped 0 bases, with 15 bases sitting between them. The CDR3 sequence: CASSELIGQLSNQPQHF. CDR3 coding DNA: TGTGCCAGCAGTGAGTTGATAGGGCAGCTTAGCAATCAGCCCCAGCATTTT.